The source of this T cell receptor (beta chain) is a study of CD8 T cells in Susac syndrome. Across the study: At the time of blood draw, patients with Susac syndrome were therapy-naive, receiving corticosteroids, or receiving intravenous immunoglobulin alone. Study findings and constraints: The CD4+ T cell repertoires, which came from Susac syndrome patients, showed no sign of clonal expansion.

RNA was extracted with the RNeasy kit, and a quantity of roughly 0.5 to 1 ug was reverse transcribed using random hexamers. TCRdb processed the immunoSEQ multiplex PCR reads anew with MiXCR; each CDR3 protein has one entry. The sample yields 150,000 to 200,000 distinct CDR3 sequences, under 95% seen once. Through negative isolation, CD4+ and CD8+ T cells were obtained, while TEMRA cells were enriched using FACS. In this sample, this clonotype turned up a few times. What it recognizes is unknown. Sequencing was performed on CD4+ T cells from PBMCs. The TCR originated in a human donor with Susac syndrome.

As DNA, the CDR3 is TGCAGCGCCCAAGCCACACAGGGTAGAGAGCAGTACTTC. This encodes CSAQATQGREQYF. The chain links TRBV29-1 to TRBJ2-7; weak D call: TRBD1 (6 bases). Germline V CDR1 and CDR2: SQVTM, ANQGSEA. The CDR3 is 13 residues long. V lost 7 bases and J lost 7, with 20 bases in between.